Below are 11 T cell receptor beta chains sequenced from a single sample in a study of cytomegalovirus exposure and HLA in healthy donors. The PCR was carried out with 60 Vbeta primers and 13 Jbeta primers. The assay was immunoSEQ multiplex PCR, and TCRdb's table has in-frame clones only and misses some. The sample holds more than 150,000 clones; around 76% are singletons and the top ten take less than 2.5%. The sequencing input was PBMCs. Receptors were obtained from a woman in her 30s in good health and CMV-seropositive.

This chain joins TRBV27 and TRBJ2-1; 14 nucleotides agree with TRBD2. Germline V gene data show CDR1 as MNHEY and CDR2 as SMNVEV (reference sequence). Losses at the gene ends were 5 bases for V and 6 bases for J; bases not matched to a gene: 6. This CDR3 contains 16 residues. CDR3 DNA sequence: TGTGCCAGCAGTCAGACTAGCGGGGGGGCCGTCAATGAGCAGTTCTTC. Protein product: CASSQTSGGAVNEQFF.

This clone was seen a single time. The genes are TRBV27 and TRBJ2-5; 8 nucleotides line up with TRBD2. The ends lost 6 bases at V and 4 bases at J; junction bases unmatched: 7. This CDR3 region has 14 residues. Germline V gene data show CDR1 as MNHEY and CDR2 as SMNVEV (reference sequence). DNA for the CDR3: TGTGCCAGCAGGCCGGGACTAGGGGGAGAGACCCAGTACTTC. Translation: CASRPGLGGETQYF.

This clone has only one observation. This chain uses TRBV6-1 with TRBJ1-4; tentatively, D is TRBD1 (5 bases). The CDR3 is 14 residues long. CDR1 is MNHNS, CDR2 SASEGT, per germline. V lost 7 bases and J 5 bases, leaving 14 bases between the germline ends. CDR3 in amino acids: CASNVRQLNEKLFF. DNA for the CDR3: TGTGCCAGCAATGTTAGACAGCTGAATGAAAAACTGTTTTTT.

The gene calls are TRBV7-9 and TRBJ2-1, with D uncertain. Germline V CDR1 and CDR2: SEHNR, FQNEAQ (reference sequence). The CDR3 totals 17 residues. V was pared by 4 bases and J by 0 bases, with 16 bases between. The CDR3 loop reads CASSSLPGSSSYNEQFF. The CDR3 bases are TGTGCCAGCAGCTCCTTACCGGGTTCCAGCTCCTACAATGAGCAGTTCTTC.

This chain connects TRBV5-8 to TRBJ2-5, with D possibly matching TRBD2 (6 bases). Germline V gene lookup returns CDR1 SGHTS and CDR2 YDEGEE. This CDR3 is 14 amino acids long. Trimming left V 6 bases short and J 1 base short, with 13 bases between. CDR3 sequence: CASTEGGPQETQYF. CDR3 nucleotides: TGTGCCAGCACGGAGGGCGGACCCCAAGAGACCCAGTACTTC.

The genes are TRBV4-3 and TRBJ2-2; TRBD2 is a possible D gene (6 bases). V was clipped by 0 bases and J by 0 bases, with 11 bases between them. The CDR3 has 17 residues. The germline V gene encodes CDR1 LGHNA and CDR2 YSLEER. CDR3 in DNA: TGCGCCAGCAGCCAAGAAGGAGGGGCGGCGAACACCGGGGAGCTGTTTTTT. Protein: CASSQEGGAANTGELFF.

The chain has TRBV7-8 and TRBJ2-1, with 14 bases matching TRBD2. Germline CDR1 reads SGHVS; CDR2 reads FQNEAQ. J lost 7 bases, V lost 3 bases, and 2 bases had no gene match. CDR3 length equals 15 residues. CDR3 in amino acids: CASSFGTSGGNEQFF. CDR3 sequence (DNA): TGTGCCAGCAGCTTCGGGACTAGCGGGGGTAATGAGCAGTTCTTC.

This clone has more than one count but fewer than ten. The chain uses TRBV6-5 and TRBJ2-2; 7 bases agree with TRBD1. V was pared by 0 bases and J by 4 bases, with 2 bases of the junction left unmatched. The germline V gene has CDR1 MNHEY and CDR2 SVGAGI. The CDR3 spans 15 residues. The CDR3, as DNA: TGTGCCAGCAGTTACTCCCAGGGGGTCACCGGGGAGCTGTTTTTT. It translates to CASSYSQGVTGELFF.

The sample holds a few counts of this clone. CDR3 DNA sequence: TGTGCCAGTAGTACACGACAGGGGGCCGCCTACAATGAGCAGTTCTTC. Residues: CASSTRQGAAYNEQFF. The gene calls are TRBV19 and TRBJ2-1; 10 positions agree with TRBD1. The CDR3 spans 16 residues. Unmatched junction bases numbered 5, after V lost 4 bases and J lost 2 bases. Germline CDR1 reads LNHDA; CDR2 reads SQIVND (reference sequence).

The chain recombines TRBV28 with TRBJ1-3, with no clear D. This CDR3 is 14 amino acids long. In germline, CDR1 is MDHEN, CDR2 SYDVKM. Trimming removed 7 bases at V and 4 bases at J, with 14 bases between. CDR3 nucleotide sequence: TGTGCCAGCACCCCTTATTTCGGGGGAAACACCATATATTTT. This codes for CASTPYFGGNTIYF.

The chain employs TRBV29-1 and TRBJ1-5, with 10 bases matching TRBD1. Losses at the gene ends were 6 bases for V and 10 bases for J; bases not matched to a gene: 9. This CDR3 region has 13 residues. Germline V lookup: CDR1 SQVTM, CDR2 ANQGSEA. CDR3 bases: TGCAGCGTGAGGACAGGGGGAGGAGGCCCCCAGCATTTT. Protein: CSVRTGGGGPQHF.